The 26 T cell receptor beta chains listed next were all sequenced from one sample in a study of blood T cell repertoires in COVID-19. Method: immunoSEQ multiplex PCR; TCRdb's copy keeps in-frame clones and lacks some. The sample comprises around 70,000 clones, 80% of which are singletons, and 18% rests with the top ten. Sequences were obtained from peripheral blood. Receptor source: a man aged 70 or older who had recovered from COVID-19.

The chain has TRBV9 and TRBJ2-3; the match to TRBD2 covers 10 bases. The germline V gene has CDR1 SGDLS and CDR2 YYNGEE. With V trimmed by 4 bases and J by 2 bases, 7 bases remained unmatched. This CDR3 is built from 16 residues. The CDR3 DNA reads as TGTGCCAGCAGCTCCCAGCGGGAGGGCCCCACAGATACGCAGTATTTT. Its protein product is CASSSQREGPTDTQYF.

The chain recombines TRBV3-1 (or the pseudogene TRBV3-2) with TRBJ2-7; 9 bases line up with TRBD1. Germline V gene data show CDR1 as LGHDT and CDR2 as YNNKEL (reference sequence). The CDR3 extends over 12 amino acids. Trimming cost V 1 base and J 12 bases; bases outside gene matches: 4. The CDR3 DNA reads TGTGCCAGCAGCCAAGGGGACAGGGATCGGTACTTC. Its translation is CASSQGDRDRYF.

The rearrangement uses TRBV5-1 and TRBJ2-7, with 11 bases identical to TRBD1. V trimming: 4 bases; J trimming: 1 base; junction bases outside the gene matches: 7. Germline V gene sequence: CDR1 SGHRS, CDR2 YFSETQ. The CDR3 is made up of 16 amino acids. CDR3 coding DNA: TGCGCCAGCAGCCCCAGGACAGGGGGCCCATCCTACGAGCAGTACTTC. Encoded protein: CASSPRTGGPSYEQYF.

V usage is TRBV15 and J usage is TRBJ2-1; weak D call: TRBD2 (6 bases). This CDR3 has 15 residues. The germline V and J ends were trimmed by 5 bases and 9 bases, with 20 bases remaining between them. The germline gives CDR1 LNHNV, CDR2 YYDKDF (reference sequence). This chain's CDR3 is CATSGRDLGVPEQFF. In nucleotides, the CDR3 is TGTGCCACCAGCGGTCGGGACTTAGGGGTCCCTGAGCAGTTCTTC.

The chain uses TRBV10-1 and TRBJ2-7; 12 bases line up with TRBD1. The CDR3 consists of 16 residues. The germline V gene has CDR1 WNHNN and CDR2 SYGVQD (reference sequence). V gave up 5 bases and J gave up 2 bases; unmatched junction bases: 7. The CDR3 reads CASSQGGQGATYEQYF. The CDR3 DNA is TGCGCCAGCAGTCAGGGGGGACAGGGGGCAACCTACGAGCAGTACTTC.

The CDR3 loop is CASSPTGGKEYNEQFF. For the CDR3, the DNA is TGTGCCAGTAGCCCAACGGGCGGGAAAGAGTACAATGAGCAGTTCTTC. V gene TRBV19 combines with J gene TRBJ2-1; D is perhaps TRBD2 (6 bases). The length of the CDR3 is 16 residues. CDR1 is LNHDA and CDR2 is SQIVND in the germline V gene (reference sequence). Trimming removed 6 bases from V and 4 bases from J, with 19 bases in between.

This clone was seen only once. V and J are TRBV27 and TRBJ2-7; TRBD1 matches 7 bases. Germline trimming cut 6 bases from V and 2 bases from J; bases unmatched to any gene: 7. CDR3 length: 14 residues. Germline V gene lookup returns CDR1 MNHEY and CDR2 SMNVEV (reference sequence). The CDR3, as DNA: TGTGCCAGCAGGATACAACAGGGGACCTACGAGCAGTACTTC. It specifies CASRIQQGTYEQYF.

The chain joins TRBV19 to TRBJ2-1, with 10 bases lining up with TRBD2. The J segment lost 2 bases and the V segment lost 8 bases, leaving 9 bases of the junction unmatched. There are 16 residues in the CDR3. Germline V lookup: CDR1 LNHDA, CDR2 SQIVND (reference sequence). DNA for the CDR3: TGTGCCAGTGTACAAGCTAGCGGGAGCGCCTACAATGAGCAGTTCTTC. As protein: CASVQASGSAYNEQFF. Full variable domain (outside the CDR3, taken from reference TRBV19 and TRBJ2-1): DGGITQSPKYLFRKEGQNVTLSCEQNLNHDAMYWYRQDPGQGLRLIYYSQIVNDFQKGDIAEGYSVSREKKESFPLTVTSAQKNPTAFYLCASVQASGSAYNEQFFGPGTRLTVL.

This rearrangement joins TRBV7-2 to TRBJ2-1; D is undetermined. Looked up from germline, CDR1 is SGHTA and CDR2 is FQGNSA. This CDR3 contains 15 residues. Trimming took 0 bases from V and 1 from J, leaving 7 bases between them. The CDR3 region has the DNA TGTGCCAGCAGCTTAGCACTTGCATCCTACAATGAGCAGTTCTTC. Protein sequence: CASSLALASYNEQFF.

The chain uses TRBV5-4 and TRBJ1-2, with D possibly TRBD1 on 5 matching bases. CDR1 is SGHNT and CDR2 is YYREEE in the germline V gene (reference sequence). The CDR3 runs 14 residues. Trimming removed 2 bases from V and 6 bases from J, with 14 bases in between. CDR3 amino acids: CASSFPGGLDGYTF. The CDR3 coding sequence is TGTGCCAGCAGCTTTCCGGGGGGGTTGGATGGCTACACCTTC.

This clone turned up a few times. The chain has TRBV6-2 or TRBV6-3 and TRBJ1-1; 10 nucleotides align to TRBD1. There are 15 residues in the CDR3. With 5 bases clipped from V and 4 bases from J, the junction kept 7 bases outside the gene matches. The germline gives CDR1 MNHEY, CDR2 SVGEGT. CDR3 nucleotide sequence: TGTGCCAGCAGTGACAGGGGGCGGAGGAGCACTGAAGCTTTCTTT. Translated: CASSDRGRRSTEAFF.

This clone was detected a few times. This chain uses TRBV6-5 with TRBJ1-1; 8 nucleotides match TRBD1. CDR1 is MNHEY and CDR2 is SVGAGI in the germline V gene. The CDR3 extends over 14 amino acids. V shed 11 bases and J 5 bases; nucleotides not matched to a gene: 13. The CDR3: CAVLTRGTGTEAFF. Written as DNA, the CDR3 is TGTGCCGTACTAACCCGGGGGACAGGAACTGAAGCTTTCTTT.

The chain carries TRBV5-1 and TRBJ1-1, with no clear D. The germline V gene has CDR1 SGHRS and CDR2 YFSETQ. The CDR3 consists of 15 residues. Deletions cut 1 base from V and 4 bases from J, with 14 bases between. CDR3 bases: TGCGCCAGCAGCTTGAGCTCTGCAGGAGGCACTGAAGCTTTCTTT. Its translation is CASSLSSAGGTEAFF.

V usage is TRBV19 and J usage is TRBJ1-6; a weak D match, TRBD1 (5 bases). The length of the CDR3 is 13 residues. Germline CDR1 and CDR2: LNHDA and SQIVND (reference sequence). Trimming took off 5 bases at V and 8 bases at J, with 10 bases between the two ends. The CDR3 DNA is TGTGCCAGTAGTGCCGCGGGGCATTCACCCCTCCACTTT. Amino acids: CASSAAGHSPLHF.

This clone occurred a few times. V is TRBV19 and J is TRBJ2-7, with 8 nucleotides matching TRBD1. J was trimmed by 0 bases and V by 6 bases; bases with no gene match: 4. There are 14 residues in the CDR3. Looked up from germline, CDR1 is LNHDA and CDR2 is SQIVND (reference sequence). DNA for the CDR3: TGTGCCAGTAGGGACAGGGCAAGCTCCTACGAGCAGTACTTC. This codes for CASRDRASSYEQYF.

This clone has a handful of counts. The CDR3 loop reads CASSLVAGPGNEQFF. In DNA form, the CDR3 reads TGTGCCAGCAGCTTAGTAGCGGGCCCCGGGAATGAGCAGTTCTTC. The genes are TRBV7-2 and TRBJ2-1, with 7 bases identical to TRBD2. Germline values: CDR1 SGHTA, CDR2 FQGNSA. With 1 base clipped from V and 7 bases from J, the junction kept 7 bases outside the gene matches. This CDR3 has 15 amino acids.

The chain has TRBV3-1 (or the pseudogene TRBV3-2) and TRBJ2-5; perhaps TRBD1 as D (6 bases). This CDR3 contains 16 residues. V lost 3 bases, J lost 3 bases, and 17 bases lay in between. CDR1 is LGHDT, CDR2 YNNKEL, per germline (reference sequence). CDR3 residues: CASSHVSGAGKETQYF. The CDR3 coding sequence is TGTGCCAGCAGCCACGTTTCAGGGGCTGGGAAAGAGACCCAGTACTTC.

The chain joins TRBV6-2 or TRBV6-3 to TRBJ1-6; 7 bases match TRBD1. Germline CDR1 reads MNHEY; CDR2 reads SVGEGT. Unmatched junction bases numbered 7, after V lost 2 bases and J lost 0 bases. The CDR3 covers 18 residues. CDR3 nucleotide sequence: TGTGCCAGCAGTTACGGCCGACAGGGAGGCTCCTATAATTCACCCCTCCACTTT. It encodes CASSYGRQGGSYNSPLHF.

The chain recombines TRBV6-2 or TRBV6-3 with TRBJ1-1; D uncertain. The CDR3 is made up of 18 amino acids. Germline assignment: CDR1 MNHEY and CDR2 SVGEGT. The V end lost 0 bases, the J end lost 1 base, and 18 bases lay between the germline ends. CDR3 sequence reads: CASSYSIFDTVPNTEAFF. DNA of the CDR3: TGTGCCAGCAGTTACTCGATTTTTGATACGGTCCCGAACACTGAAGCTTTCTTT.

J is TRBJ2-1 and V is TRBV30; 7 nucleotides match TRBD2. Losses at the gene ends were 4 bases for V and 4 bases for J; bases not matched to a gene: 4. This CDR3 contains 13 residues. Per germline, CDR1 GTSNPN and CDR2 SVGIG (reference sequence). CDR3 in amino acids: CAWTSSGYNEQFF. The DNA for the CDR3 is TGTGCCTGGACGTCTAGCGGTTACAATGAGCAGTTCTTC.

The chain is built from TRBV5-1 and TRBJ1-1, with D possibly TRBD1 on 6 matching bases. The germline gives CDR1 SGHRS, CDR2 YFSETQ. The CDR3 runs 13 residues. Trimming removed 5 bases at V and 10 bases at J, with 18 bases between. CDR3 region: CASRREDSESAFF. CDR3 bases: TGCGCCAGCAGGCGAGAGGACAGCGAGTCAGCTTTCTTT.

The chain combines TRBV4-3 with TRBJ2-7; possible D gene TRBD1, 6 bases. The V gene's germline CDR1 is LGHNA and CDR2 YSLEER. The germline V and J ends were trimmed by 1 base and 3 bases, with 10 bases remaining between them. The CDR3 totals 14 residues. The CDR3 DNA reads as TGCGCCAGCAGCCAAGGGGCAGGGGACTACGAGCAGTACTTC. Protein sequence: CASSQGAGDYEQYF.

The chain links TRBV4-2 to TRBJ2-5, with 7 bases matching TRBD2. CDR1 and CDR2 (germline): LGHNA, YNFKEQ. The CDR3 runs 14 residues. J lost 7 bases, V lost 1 base, and 6 bases had no gene match. The CDR3, as DNA: TGTGCCAGCAGCCAAGGGGAGCGGGGAAGGACCCAGTACTTC. Protein: CASSQGERGRTQYF.

J is TRBJ2-3 and V is TRBV2; D uncertain. The germline gives CDR1 SNHLY, CDR2 FYNNEI. The CDR3 has 13 amino acids. V shed 5 bases and J shed 3 bases, with 9 bases lying between them. The CDR3 DNA sequence: TGTGCCAGCAGTAAAGACCTAACAGATACGCAGTATTTT. Its translation: CASSKDLTDTQYF.

This chain connects TRBV18 to TRBJ2-3; possibly TRBD1 for D (5 bases). Trimming cost V 2 bases and J 3 bases, with 9 bases left between them. The CDR3 has 14 amino acids. Germline V gene data show CDR1 as KGHSH and CDR2 as LQKENI. The CDR3: CASSPRGSTDTQYF. The CDR3 DNA follows: TGTGCCAGCTCACCAAGGGGAAGTACAGATACGCAGTATTTT.

The genes are TRBV6-6 and TRBJ2-1; 12 bases match TRBD2. Trimming at V came to 6 bases and at J to 2 bases, leaving 2 bases not matched to a gene. Germline CDR1 reads MNHNY; CDR2 reads SVGAGI (reference sequence). The length of the CDR3 is 15 residues. The CDR3 DNA sequence: TGTGCCAGCAGACGACTAGCGGGGGCCTACAATGAGCAGTTCTTC. This codes for CASRRLAGAYNEQFF.